Listed below are T cell receptor beta chains from one sample, sequenced in a study of blood T cell repertoires in COVID-19. Sequencing used immunoSEQ multiplex PCR; TCRdb keeps in-frame clones, though not all of them. The data hold some 87,000 clones, with just under 85% observed a single time. The sequencing sample was made of peripheral blood. The origin of the receptors is a woman aged 65 to 85 with active or convalescent COVID-19. Each CDR3 is given with its conserved first and last residue.

>TRBV2
CASSEEGGAFF
>TRBV5-1
CASSLYAGSVSGNTIYF
>TRBV7-7
CASSPARGVKTQYF
>TRBV20-1
CSARAYGYTF
>TRBV5-4
CASSREADETQYF
>TRBV5-6
CASSTRTSRETQYF
>TRBV7-6
CASSLYQGAPTEAFF
>TRBV20-1
CSASGRAEKLFF
>TRBV2
CASEGTEGTGELFF
>TRBV5-1
CASSLVGSGGAYEQYF
>TRBV5-6
CASSLLGFTSYEQYF
>TRBV7-8
CASSSGLAGGFEQFF
>TRBV6-5
CASSYTYQGAGEKLFF
>TRBV24-1
CATSDARTGGEKLFF
>TRBV19
CASSISQGNTEAFF
>TRBV28
CASTLTGDTEAFF
>TRBV10-2
CASSDLGANSPLHF
>TRBV18
CASSPQGGGGGNIQYF
>TRBV6-5
CASRGTGGSYEQYF
>TRBV5-1
CASSLFPGTAYNEQFF
>TRBV18
CASSSGTGDLYEQYF
>TRBV6-5
CASSSPGLYTEAFF
>TRBV6-2/TRBV6-3
CASSRDNYQPQHF
>TRBV2
CASSMQGANSYEQYF
>TRBV5-5
CASSLGSVGYEQYF
>TRBV5-4
CASSLDGGGDQPQHF
>TRBV5-1
CASSLDPLSGELFF
>TRBV9
CASSVAGSSGNTIYF
>TRBV6-5
CASSYYSGQGNEKLFF
>TRBV5-6
CASSLVDTYNSPLHF
>TRBV5-5
CASSHEPPDSPLHF
>TRBV19
CASSILRTGGAAGGYTF
>TRBV5-1
CASSLAWLGSPLHF
>TRBV12-3/TRBV12-4
CASSVYNEQFF
>TRBV19
CASSMKQLKNYGYTF
>TRBV7-9
CASSLAGAPSGANVLTF
>TRBV18
CASSPGHMNTEAFF
>TRBV11-2
CASSLGTGRNTEAFF
>TRBV6-4
CASSDLRRNEQFF
>TRBV20-1
CSARYTDTQYF
>TRBV18
CASSPSSGGHTGELFF
>TRBV5-1
CASSLNQGLAGIEQFF
>TRBV10-3
CAISDGGTGYDEQYF
>TRBV6-5
CAISGGAGTEAFF
>TRBV27
CASSLVRGVEQFF
>TRBV7-9
CASSTSGGASSDTQYF
>TRBV28
CASSLPDRGDGYTF
>TRBV10-3
CAISTDRGTNQPQHF
>TRBV5-1
CASSSQGAGAEAFF